A single sample gave rise to the 8 T cell receptor beta chains below, sequenced in a study of blood T cell repertoires in COVID-19. The data were produced by immunoSEQ multiplex PCR, yet TCRdb's version contains in-frame clones alone and is incomplete. The sample lists over 140,000 clones, roughly 76% occurring once. The sample was peripheral blood. Every receptor here comes from a woman in her forties or fifties with active or convalescent COVID-19.

V gene TRBV2 combines with J gene TRBJ2-2; D not certain. Germline lookup yields CDR1 SNHLY and CDR2 FYNNEI. The CDR3 contains 12 residues. The V end lost 6 bases, the J end lost 7 bases, and 9 bases lay between the germline ends. The CDR3 sequence is CASRWANGELFF. DNA for the CDR3: TGTGCCAGCAGGTGGGCCAACGGGGAGCTGTTTTTT.

V and J are TRBV19 and TRBJ1-2; TRBD1 matches 11 bases. Germline loops: CDR1 LNHDA, CDR2 SQIVND (reference sequence). J was trimmed by 0 bases and V by 6 bases; bases with no gene match: 0. The CDR3 consists of 14 residues. CDR3 coding DNA: TGTGCCAGTAGGGACAGGGGGCCTAACTATGGCTACACCTTC. Translation gives CASRDRGPNYGYTF.

The chain links TRBV6-5 to TRBJ2-7; TRBD1 matches 11 bases. Looked up from germline, CDR1 is MNHEY and CDR2 is SVGAGI. V shed 10 bases, J shed 2 bases, and the junction held 4 bases outside the gene matches. CDR3 length: 13 residues. CDR3: CATRTGGTYEQYF. In DNA form, the CDR3 reads TGTGCCACCCGGACAGGGGGCACCTACGAGCAGTACTTC.

This chain joins TRBV4-1 and TRBJ1-5; D is unresolved. V lost 0 bases and J lost 3, with 18 bases in between. The germline CDR1 and CDR2 sequences are MGHRA and YSYEKL. This CDR3 spans 18 amino acids. The CDR3 DNA reads TGCGCCAGCAGCCAAGATCTTTGGGCAGGATCTTCCAATCAGCCCCAGCATTTT. Its translation is CASSQDLWAGSSNQPQHF.

This rearrangement joins TRBV6-5 to TRBJ1-2; no clear D gene. The CDR3 contains 15 residues. V lost 6 bases to trimming and J lost 6 bases, with 20 bases between them. From germline, CDR1 is MNHEY and CDR2 SVGAGI. The CDR3, as DNA: TGTGCCAGCAGCCGGCGAGGCGACCTGGGTAATGGCTACACCTTC. Translated: CASSRRGDLGNGYTF.

V gene TRBV9 combines with J gene TRBJ2-1; TRBD2 aligns across 7 bases. CDR1 and CDR2 from the germline V gene are SGDLS and YYNGEE. V trimming: 0 bases; J trimming: 6 bases; junction bases outside the gene matches: 3. This CDR3 spans 14 amino acids. In DNA, the CDR3 is TGTGCCAGCAGCGTAGGACTAGCCAGCAATGAGCAGTTCTTC. Translating it yields CASSVGLASNEQFF. The full variable domain, with the rest looked up from reference TRBV9 and TRBJ2-1, is DSGVTQTPKHLITATGQRVTLRCSPRSGDLSVYWYQQSLDQGLQFLIQYYNGEERAKGNILERFSAQQFPDLHSELNLSSLELGDSALYFCASSVGLASNEQFFGPGTRLTVL.

This rearrangement joins TRBV7-2 to TRBJ2-5, with D possibly being TRBD2 (6 bases). The CDR3 length is 14 residues. Germline lookup yields CDR1 SGHTA and CDR2 FQGNSA. The V and J ends lost 4 bases and 7 bases respectively, with 16 bases between them. CDR3 DNA: TGTGCCAGCAGCTCGGACTACCTGGTGGGGACCCAGTACTTC. Protein product: CASSSDYLVGTQYF.

The chain recombines TRBV28 with TRBJ1-6, with TRBD1 as a possible D gene (5 bases). CDR1 and CDR2 (germline): MDHEN, SYDVKM. V lost 6 bases and J 10 bases, leaving 19 bases between the germline ends. The CDR3 spans 15 residues. The CDR3 sequence: CASSSTGFAYSPLHF. The CDR3 nucleotides read TGTGCCAGCAGCTCTACAGGCTTCGCATACTCACCCCTCCACTTT.